This T cell receptor beta chain was observed in a study of technical replicates of blood from four donors. The repertoire was sequenced with immunoSEQ multiplex PCR; TCRdb's copy has only in-frame clones and lacks some. The repertoire consists of over 65,000 clones, with 98% occurring once and the leading ten covering over 0.15%. The CDR3 loop spans 15 amino acids. Per the germline V gene, CDR1 is LNHDA and CDR2 is SQIVND (reference sequence). The junction had 11 bases not matched to a gene; V was cut back by 6 bases and J by 5 bases. Sequences were obtained from T cells isolated from PBMCs. The TCR originated in a human donor in good health. The chain recombines TRBV19 with TRBJ1-1; 8 bases line up with TRBD1. This CDR3 is CASRRTGTGTTEAFF. The CDR3 DNA reads as TGTGCCAGTAGAAGAACCGGGACAGGAACTACTGAAGCTTTCTTT.